Included here is one T cell receptor beta chain sequence, with context. Which antigen it targets is not known. No much larger clonotype is one base removed from it; base qualities were not supplied. Profiling of TCR beta VDJ combinations and CDR3 sequences used genomic DNA as the template. TCR repertoire sequencing was run on an Illumina HiSeq 2000. Per the original workflow: Repertoire assessment relied on Simpson's diversity index, CDR3 size and DJ length profiles, and TRBV/TRBJ rearrangement plots. Whichever DNA sequence was most abundant in the deep sequencing data was defined as the immunodominant clone. CDR3 amino acid sequences were checked for sharing between subjects and were compared against published repertoires and the VDJdb database. Using fastp at Q25 and MiXCR, TCRdb reprocessed the public reads and kept productive beta chains. Rows matching on CDR3 protein sequence are summarized as one entry with the most common DNA and genes. The V and J calls shown here were made by TCRdb, not taken from the authors' results. The sample data list around 170,000 distinct CDR3 sequences, and less than 60% of these were observed just once. The ten largest clones capture 9.7% of the sample.

Cut back by 5 bases and 0 bases, the V and J ends lie 14 bases apart. The CDR3, from cysteine to phenylalanine, totals 16 residues. Just the 48-base CDR3 DNA is kept, in frame starting at base 1. CDR1 is given as LGHNT and CDR2 as FRNRAP, both from the germline V gene. Expansion of CD8+CD57+ cells had been shown by flow cytometry in the patients chosen for sequencing. Severe acquired aplastic anemia was diagnosed in all patients according to International Study of Aplastic Anemia and Agranulocytosis and Camitta criteria. No therapy had been received by the patients at the time of blood sampling. The study deep-sequenced TCR repertoires of sorted CD4+ and CD8+ blood T cells from severe aplastic anemia patients and healthy subjects. In the USA, patient enrollment took place under clinicaltrials.gov protocols 00001620, 01623167, 00001397, 00071045, 00081523 and 00961064. Ficoll-Paque density gradient centrifugation was used to isolate peripheral blood mononuclear cells. Before DNA extraction, CD4+ and CD8+ T cells were sorted with FACS or magnetic beads.

This entry belongs to a study of CD8+CD57+ T cells in acquired aplastic anemia (dated by TCRdb to 2016 to 2019). About the study as a whole: DNA extracted from sorted CD4+ and CD8+ cells had a mean of around 3 ug, with a range of about 0.18 to 27.4 ug. CD8+CD57+ expansion was defined as a frequency above the mean frequency observed in healthy subjects.

Results the study describes overall, beyond this receptor: Patients and healthy controls showed no significant difference in CD8+ Simpson's diversity (P=0.060). Roughly 30 CD8+ CDR3 sequences were found to be shared between patients and controls, but these sequences appeared to be highly expressed in patients and within the immunodominant clones of the patients.

The V gene is TRBV12-5 and the J gene is TRBJ2-4, with no confidently assigned D gene. Sequencing used sorted CD4+, CD8+, or CD8+CD57+ T cells (not recorded which) from PBMCs. This sequence originates from a human donor with aplastic anemia. This receptor has the CDR3 CASGPPKELAKNIQYF. The nucleotides are TGTGCTAGTGGTCCTCCGAAAGAATTAGCCAAAAACATTCAGTACTTC. The full variable domain, completed from the reference TRBV12-5 and TRBJ2-4 proteins outside the CDR3, reads DARVTQTPRHKVTEMGQEVTMRCQPILGHNTVFWYRQTMMQGLELLAYFRNRAPLDDSGMPKDRFSAEMPDATLATLKIQPSEPRDSAVYFCASGPPKELAKNIQYFGAGTRLSVL.